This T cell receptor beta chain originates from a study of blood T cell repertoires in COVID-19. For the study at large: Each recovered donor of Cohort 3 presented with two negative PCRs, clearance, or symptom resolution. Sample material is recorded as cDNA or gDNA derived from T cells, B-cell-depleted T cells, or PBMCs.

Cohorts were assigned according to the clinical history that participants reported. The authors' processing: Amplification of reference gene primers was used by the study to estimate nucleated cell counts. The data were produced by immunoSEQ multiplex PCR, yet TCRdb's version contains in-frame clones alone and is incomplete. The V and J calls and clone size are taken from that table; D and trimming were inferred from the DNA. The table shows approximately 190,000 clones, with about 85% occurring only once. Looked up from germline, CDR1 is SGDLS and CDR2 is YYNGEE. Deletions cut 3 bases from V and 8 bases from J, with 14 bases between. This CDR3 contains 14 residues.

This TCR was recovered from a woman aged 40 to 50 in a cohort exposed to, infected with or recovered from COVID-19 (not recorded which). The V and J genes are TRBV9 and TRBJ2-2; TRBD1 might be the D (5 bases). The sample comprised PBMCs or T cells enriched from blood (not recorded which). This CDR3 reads CASSASRVSGELFF. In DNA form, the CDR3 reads TGTGCCAGCAGCGCTTCCAGGGTATCGGGGGAGCTGTTTTTT.